The entry that follows covers one T cell receptor beta chain sequence. Its antigen is unidentified. PCR involved 60 Vbeta and 13 Jbeta primers. Sequenced by immunoSEQ multiplex PCR; TCRdb stores in-frame clones only, minus some. The specimen's table records about 99,000 clones. The data were taken from a study of cytomegalovirus exposure and HLA in healthy donors. General study results and limits: Immune exposure information available was restricted to CMV serostatus. In a later analysis, CMV-associated beta chains were mostly HLA-associated, it appeared. A later analysis associated some 18,000 TCR beta sequences with HLA alleles at a 0.05 false discovery rate.

The CDR3 is 18 amino acids. After removal of 3 bases from V and 3 bases from J, the junction contained 11 bases not matched to a gene. The germline V gene encodes CDR1 SGDLS and CDR2 YYNGEE. Each of the donors was a healthy bone marrow donor. The sample taken for sequencing was PBMCs. The origin of this receptor is a man aged 40-49 years in good health and CMV-seronegative. This rearrangement joins TRBV9 to TRBJ2-3; 12 bases map to TRBD2. The CDR3 sequence is CASSGGSTTSGRTDTQYF. The DNA of the CDR3 is TGTGCCAGCAGCGGAGGGTCTACTACTAGCGGGAGGACAGATACGCAGTATTTT.